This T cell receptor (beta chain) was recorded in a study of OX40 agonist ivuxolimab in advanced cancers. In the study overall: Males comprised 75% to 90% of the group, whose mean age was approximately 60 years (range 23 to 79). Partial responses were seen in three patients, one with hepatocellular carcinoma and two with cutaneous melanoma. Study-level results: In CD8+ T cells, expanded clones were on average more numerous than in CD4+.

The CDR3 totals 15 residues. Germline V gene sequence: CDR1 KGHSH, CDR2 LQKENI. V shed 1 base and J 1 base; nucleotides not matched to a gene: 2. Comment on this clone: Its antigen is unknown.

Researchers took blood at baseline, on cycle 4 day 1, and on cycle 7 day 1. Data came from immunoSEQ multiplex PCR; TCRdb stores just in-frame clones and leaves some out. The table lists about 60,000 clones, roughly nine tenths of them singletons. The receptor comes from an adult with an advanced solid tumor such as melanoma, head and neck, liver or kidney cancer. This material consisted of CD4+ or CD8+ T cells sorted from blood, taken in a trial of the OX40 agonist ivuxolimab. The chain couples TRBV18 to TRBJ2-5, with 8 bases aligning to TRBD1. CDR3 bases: TGTGCCAGCTCACCACTGCAGGGGGCCCAAGAGACCCAGTACTTC. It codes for CASSPLQGAQETQYF.